The 19 T cell receptor beta chains reported below all come from one sample, sequenced in a study of PD-L1 blockade in urothelial cancer. Using immunoSEQ multiplex PCR, the repertoire was profiled, and TCRdb retains in-frame clones only, with some absent. The sample yields approximately 110,000 clones, around 90% seen once. Indicated time point: peripheral blood 6 weeks after treatment start. The material sequenced was PBMCs, taken around atezolizumab (anti-PD-L1) treatment. The source is a man aged 55 to 70 with urothelial cancer.

This clone has just one count. This rearrangement joins TRBV30 to TRBJ1-1; 9 bases are a match to TRBD1. The CDR3 spans 13 residues. Germline CDR1 reads GTSNPN; CDR2 reads SVGIG (reference sequence). CDR3 coding DNA: TGTGCTGATCGGACAGGGGAGAACACTGAAGCTTTCTTT. Amino acid sequence: CADRTGENTEAFF.

V gene TRBV2 combines with J gene TRBJ2-7; weak D call: TRBD2 (5 bases). The CDR3 covers 16 residues. Germline V gene lookup returns CDR1 SNHLY and CDR2 FYNNEI. V lost 3 bases and J lost 1, with 16 bases in between. In DNA form, the CDR3 reads TGTGCCAGCAGTGATGAGGGTAGGACGGTTTCCTACGAGCAGTACTTC. Translation: CASSDEGRTVSYEQYF. Based on the CDR3 plus reference TRBV2 and TRBJ2-7, the full variable domain is EPEVTQTPSHQVTQMGQEVILRCVPISNHLYFYWYRQILGQKVEFLVSFYNNEISEKSEIFDDQFSVERPDGSNFTLKIRSTKLEDSAMYFCASSDEGRTVSYEQYFGPGTRLTVT.

The rearrangement links TRBV6-1 to TRBJ2-7; 8 nucleotides line up with TRBD2. The CDR3 sequence is 15 residues long. The ends lost 5 bases at V and 5 bases at J; junction bases unmatched: 11. Per the germline V gene, CDR1 is MNHNS and CDR2 is SASEGT. In DNA form, the CDR3 reads TGTGCCAGCAGTCATAACAGCGGGAGTTCGCACGAGCAGTACTTC. This translates into CASSHNSGSSHEQYF.

The gene calls are TRBV28 and TRBJ1-1; TRBD1 might be the D (5 bases). Germline values: CDR1 MDHEN, CDR2 SYDVKM. The CDR3 is 15 amino acids. With 6 bases removed from V and 0 bases from J, the gap between germline ends came to 14 bases. The CDR3: CASRLPEGMNTEAFF. CDR3 DNA sequence: TGTGCCAGCAGACTGCCGGAGGGGATGAACACTGAAGCTTTCTTT. Together with reference TRBV28 and TRBJ1-1, the CDR3 gives the full variable domain: DVKVTQSSRYLVKRTGEKVFLECVQDMDHENMFWYRQDPGLGLRLIYFSYDVKMKEKGDIPEGYSVSREKKERFSLILESASTNQTSMYLCASRLPEGMNTEAFFGQGTRLTVV.

The chain uses TRBV10-3 and TRBJ1-2; 8 bases agree with TRBD1. J gave up 14 bases and V 3 bases, and 8 bases lay outside the gene matches. CDR1 ENHRY and CDR2 SYGVKD come from the germline V gene. The CDR3 is made up of 12 amino acids. CDR3 amino acids: CAISEPGQAVTF. The CDR3 coding sequence is TGTGCCATCAGTGAACCGGGACAGGCTGTGACCTTC.

The chain joins TRBV5-1 to TRBJ2-5; TRBD2 aligns across 8 bases. The CDR3 totals 16 residues. Looked up from germline, CDR1 is SGHRS and CDR2 is YFSETQ. The V gene end was trimmed by 0 bases and the J gene end by 3 bases; junction bases not matched to a gene: 7. The CDR3 region has the DNA TGCGCCAGCAGCTTGGCACCGGGGGGGGGAGAAGAGACCCAGTACTTC. Translated: CASSLAPGGGEETQYF.

V gene TRBV7-9 combines with J gene TRBJ2-3; TRBD2 aligns across 9 bases. This CDR3 has 15 residues. With V trimmed by 5 bases and J by 3 bases, 6 bases remained unmatched. Germline assignment: CDR1 SEHNR and CDR2 FQNEAQ (reference sequence). The CDR3 reads CASSRIAGVTDTQYF. CDR3 bases: TGTGCCAGCAGCCGTATAGCGGGAGTGACAGATACGCAGTATTTT.

J is TRBJ2-5 and V is TRBV6-6, with 10 bases aligning to TRBD2. Germline values: CDR1 MNHNY, CDR2 SVGAGI (reference sequence). The CDR3 length is 15 residues. With 6 bases clipped from V and 1 base from J, the junction kept 5 bases outside the gene matches. CDR3 bases: TGTGCCAGCAGAGGAGCTAGCGGGGGCCAAGAGACCCAGTACTTC. The encoded protein is CASRGASGGQETQYF.

The chain combines TRBV7-3 with TRBJ2-1; a possible D gene is TRBD1 (6 bases). The CDR3 is made up of 13 amino acids. Germline values: CDR1 SGHTA, CDR2 FQGTGA. V dropped 5 bases and J dropped 5 bases, with 10 bases sitting between them. The CDR3 bases are TGTGCCAGCAGCAGGGGGACGGACAATGAGCAGTTCTTC. Protein: CASSRGTDNEQFF. The full variable domain, completed using reference TRBV7-3 and TRBJ2-1, is GAGVSQTPSNKVTEKGKYVELRCDPISGHTALYWYRQSLGQGPEFLIYFQGTGAADDSGLPNDRFFAVRPEGSVSTLKIQRTERGDSAVYLCASSRGTDNEQFFGPGTRLTVL.

This clone was counted between two and nine times. The V and J genes are TRBV7-2 and TRBJ2-7, with a tentative D call TRBD2 (5 bases). Germline V CDR1 and CDR2: SGHTA, FQGNSA. Trimming cost V 0 bases and J 3 bases, with 12 bases left between them. The CDR3 length is 15 residues. The CDR3 bases are TGTGCCAGCAGCTTAGCACCGTTTGCGGGCTACGAGCAGTACTTC. Its translation: CASSLAPFAGYEQYF.

The rearrangement uses TRBV28 and TRBJ1-1, with 8 bases aligning to TRBD1. The CDR3 has 15 amino acids. J gave up 2 bases and V 8 bases, and 10 bases lay outside the gene matches. Germline values: CDR1 MDHEN, CDR2 SYDVKM. The CDR3 DNA is TGTGCCAGCGGACCCCGGGACAGGCAAAACACTGAAGCTTTCTTT. This sequence encodes CASGPRDRQNTEAFF.

The DNA of the CDR3 is TGTGCCAGCAGTTCGACAGGGGTAGGCCGTAATACCTATGGCTACACCTTC. This sequence encodes CASSSTGVGRNTYGYTF. The rearrangement links TRBV28 to TRBJ1-2, with TRBD1 identical over 8 bases. Trimming cost V 4 bases and J 4 bases; bases outside gene matches: 14. The CDR3 extends over 17 amino acids. Germline CDR1 and CDR2: MDHEN and SYDVKM.

This clone was seen once. The V and J genes are TRBV14 and TRBJ2-7; 10 bases line up with TRBD2. V lost 2 bases to trimming and J lost 3 bases; unmatched junction nucleotides: 7. Looked up from germline, CDR1 is SGHDN and CDR2 is FVKESK. The CDR3 totals 16 residues. CDR3 coding DNA: TGTGCCAGCAGCCAATTCCCAGCGGGAGGGTTCTACGAGCAGTACTTC. Translation: CASSQFPAGGFYEQYF.

The chain recombines TRBV30 with TRBJ2-5, with 7 bases lining up with TRBD1. The germline gives CDR1 GTSNPN, CDR2 SVGIG (reference sequence). CDR3 size: 13 residues. Trimming removed 1 base from V and 2 bases from J; junction bases left unmatched: 1. The CDR3 region has the DNA TGTGCCTGGAGTGGGGGACAGCAAGAGACCCAGTACTTC. Its translation is CAWSGGQQETQYF.

The genes are TRBV4-2 and TRBJ2-3; perhaps TRBD1 as D (6 bases). The length of the CDR3 is 13 residues. Germline V gene sequence: CDR1 LGHNA, CDR2 YNFKEQ. The germline V and J ends were trimmed by 4 bases and 5 bases, with 10 bases remaining between them. The CDR3 DNA reads TGTGCCAGCAGCCCTTTACAGGGAGATACGCAGTATTTT. It codes for CASSPLQGDTQYF.

The genes are TRBV7-9 and TRBJ2-3; possible D gene TRBD1, 7 bases. V dropped 5 bases and J dropped 2 bases, with 14 bases sitting between them. This CDR3 comprises 15 residues. The germline gives CDR1 SEHNR, CDR2 FQNEAQ (reference sequence). The CDR3 here is CASSLGGQYTDTQYF. The CDR3 DNA is TGTGCCAGCAGCCTCGGGGGACAGTACACAGATACGCAGTATTTT.

The genes are TRBV7-2 and TRBJ1-1; 8 bases match TRBD1. Germline V CDR1 and CDR2: SGHTA, FQGNSA. The trim removed 6 bases at V and 0 bases at J, leaving 6 bases unmatched. The CDR3 runs 15 residues. Written as DNA, the CDR3 is TGTGCCAGCAGATCGCAGGGGGCATTGAACACTGAAGCTTTCTTT. Encoded protein: CASRSQGALNTEAFF.

This chain links TRBV9 with TRBJ2-5; perhaps TRBD2 as D (5 bases). The CDR3 loop spans 14 amino acids. Germline V CDR1 and CDR2: SGDLS, YYNGEE. V was trimmed by 2 bases and J by 4 bases, leaving 12 bases between them. CDR3 in amino acids: CASSVRSSGETQYF. The DNA of the CDR3 is TGTGCCAGCAGCGTTCGAAGCAGCGGAGAGACCCAGTACTTC.

J is TRBJ2-3 and V is TRBV4-2; 10 bases map to TRBD2. This CDR3 comprises 14 residues. Germline V lookup: CDR1 LGHNA, CDR2 YNFKEQ. The CDR3 sequence is CATRSGGASDTQYF. CDR3 DNA: TGTGCGACACGAAGCGGGGGGGCCTCAGATACGCAGTATTTT.